The 4 T cell receptor beta chains listed next were all sequenced from one sample in a study of blood T cell repertoires in COVID-19. TCRdb keeps only in-frame clones here, not all; method: immunoSEQ multiplex PCR. The table shows roughly 300,000 clones, with roughly 90% occurring only once. The sequencing sample was made of PBMCs or T cells enriched from blood (not recorded which). The receptors stem from a woman aged 25 to 45 who had recovered from COVID-19.

The V gene is TRBV12-3 or TRBV12-4, the J gene TRBJ2-1; the D is unclear. Deletions cut 2 bases from V and 12 bases from J, with 11 bases between. The CDR3 has 12 residues. The CDR3 bases are TGTGCCAGCAGTTTACTTCCCCCCGGGCAGTTCTTC. Translated: CASSLLPPGQFF.

The J gene is TRBJ2-1, the V gene TRBV3-1 (or the pseudogene TRBV3-2); D is perhaps TRBD2 (7 bases). V shed 4 bases and J shed 5 bases, with 18 bases lying between them. There are 16 residues in the CDR3. Germline V gene sequence: CDR1 LGHDT, CDR2 YNNKEL (reference sequence). CDR3: CASSLPRGRGNNEQFF. Written as DNA, the CDR3 is TGTGCCAGCAGCCTCCCCCGAGGGAGGGGGAACAATGAGCAGTTCTTC.

J is TRBJ2-5 and V is TRBV6-5; no clear D. CDR1 is MNHEY and CDR2 is SVGAGI in the germline V gene. V lost 0 bases to trimming and J lost 5 bases, with 10 bases between them. The CDR3 has 14 amino acids. The CDR3 spells CASSYSSWAETQYF. The CDR3, as DNA: TGTGCCAGCAGTTACTCTTCTTGGGCGGAGACCCAGTACTTC.

V usage is TRBV3-1 (or the pseudogene TRBV3-2) and J usage is TRBJ2-2, with 11 nucleotides matching TRBD2. The CDR3 has 16 amino acids. CDR1 and CDR2 (germline): LGHDT, YNNKEL (reference sequence). Unmatched junction bases numbered 6, after V lost 6 bases and J lost 3 bases. This chain's CDR3 is CASRDSGRADTGELFF. CDR3 nucleotide sequence: TGTGCCAGCAGGGATAGCGGGAGGGCCGACACCGGGGAGCTGTTTTTT.